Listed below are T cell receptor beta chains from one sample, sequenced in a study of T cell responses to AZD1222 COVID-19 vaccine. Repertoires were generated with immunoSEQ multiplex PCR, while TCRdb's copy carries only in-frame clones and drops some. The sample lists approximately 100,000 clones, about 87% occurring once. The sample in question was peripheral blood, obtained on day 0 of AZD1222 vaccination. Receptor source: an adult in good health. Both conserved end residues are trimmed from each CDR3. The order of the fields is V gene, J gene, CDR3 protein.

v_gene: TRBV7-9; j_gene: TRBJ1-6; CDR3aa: ASSMGQGPNSPLH
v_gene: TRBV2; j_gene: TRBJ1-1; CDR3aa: ASKGFRNTEAF
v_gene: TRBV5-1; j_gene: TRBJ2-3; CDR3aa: ASYMGREADTQY
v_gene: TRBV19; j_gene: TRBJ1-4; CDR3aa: ASSGTGVATNEKLF
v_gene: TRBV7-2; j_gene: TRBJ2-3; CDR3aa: ASSLAGTALDTQY
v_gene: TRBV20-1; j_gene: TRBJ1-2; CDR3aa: SASSSSGTAYGYT
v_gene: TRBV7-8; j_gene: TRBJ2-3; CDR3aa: ASSGPQIAGVDTQY
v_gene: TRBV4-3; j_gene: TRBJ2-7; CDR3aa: ASSQDVRGSYEQY
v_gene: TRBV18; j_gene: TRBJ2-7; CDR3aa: ASSPREGGFYEQY
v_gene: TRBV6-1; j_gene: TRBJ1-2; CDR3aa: ASSEATGGNYGYT
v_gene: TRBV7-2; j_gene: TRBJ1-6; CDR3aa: ASSATGAYSPLH
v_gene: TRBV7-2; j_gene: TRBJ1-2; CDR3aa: ASSSYRNYGYT
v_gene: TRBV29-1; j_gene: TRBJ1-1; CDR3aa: SVLLRLRGPFILNTEAF
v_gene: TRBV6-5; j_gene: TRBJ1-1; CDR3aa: ASTQGRETEAF
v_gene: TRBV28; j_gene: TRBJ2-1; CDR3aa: ASTADRDEQF
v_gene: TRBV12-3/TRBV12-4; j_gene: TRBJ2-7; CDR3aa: ASSLDRGLQY
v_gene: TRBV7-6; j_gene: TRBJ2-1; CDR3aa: ASSLEGSSYNEQF
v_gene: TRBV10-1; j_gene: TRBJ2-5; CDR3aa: ASSPQGQETQY
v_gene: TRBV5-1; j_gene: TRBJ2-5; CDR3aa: ASSLSPPLKETQY
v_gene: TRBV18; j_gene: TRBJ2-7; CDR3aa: ASSLGTSGGSSYEQY
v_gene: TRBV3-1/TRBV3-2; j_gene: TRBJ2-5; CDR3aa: ASLLRGARETQY
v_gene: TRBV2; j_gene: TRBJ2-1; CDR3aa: ASSSARGGEQF
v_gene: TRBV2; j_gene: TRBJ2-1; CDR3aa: ASSGQGLYNEQF
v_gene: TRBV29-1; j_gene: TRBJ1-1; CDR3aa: SVQGQGNTEAF
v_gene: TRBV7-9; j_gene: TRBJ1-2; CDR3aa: ASSLEGQVNPT
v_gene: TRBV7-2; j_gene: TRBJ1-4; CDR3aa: ASSPMSRDNDEKLF
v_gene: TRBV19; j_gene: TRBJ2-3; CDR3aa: ASNNSTGQKSTDTQY
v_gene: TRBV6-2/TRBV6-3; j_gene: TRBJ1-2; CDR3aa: ASSRSGNRYFYGYT
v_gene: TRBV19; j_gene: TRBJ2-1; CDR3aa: ASSIQDSDYNEQF
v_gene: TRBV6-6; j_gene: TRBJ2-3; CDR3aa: ASRRLRGFTDTQY
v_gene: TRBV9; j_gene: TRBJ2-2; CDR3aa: ASSVVMGAGELF
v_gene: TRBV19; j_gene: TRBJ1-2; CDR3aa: ASGQGYGYT
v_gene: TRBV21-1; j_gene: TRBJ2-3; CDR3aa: ASSIPRSGGPDTQY
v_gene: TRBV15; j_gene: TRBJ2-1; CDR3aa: ATSRDGYNEQF
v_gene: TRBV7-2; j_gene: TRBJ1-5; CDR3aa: ASSSRGGDQPQH
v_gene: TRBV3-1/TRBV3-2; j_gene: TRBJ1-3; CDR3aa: ASSHRNRVGGNTIY
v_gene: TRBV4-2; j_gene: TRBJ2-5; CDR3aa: ASSQEGGGGAKTQY
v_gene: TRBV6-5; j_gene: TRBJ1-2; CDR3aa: ASGAAAEGYT
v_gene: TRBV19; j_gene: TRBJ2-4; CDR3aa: ASSDGSTKNIQY
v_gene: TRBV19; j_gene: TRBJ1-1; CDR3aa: ASSNRNTEAF
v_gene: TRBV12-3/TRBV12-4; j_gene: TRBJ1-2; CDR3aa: ASSLAGYGYT
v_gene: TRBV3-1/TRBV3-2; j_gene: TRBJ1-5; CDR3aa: ASSQFSSNQPQH